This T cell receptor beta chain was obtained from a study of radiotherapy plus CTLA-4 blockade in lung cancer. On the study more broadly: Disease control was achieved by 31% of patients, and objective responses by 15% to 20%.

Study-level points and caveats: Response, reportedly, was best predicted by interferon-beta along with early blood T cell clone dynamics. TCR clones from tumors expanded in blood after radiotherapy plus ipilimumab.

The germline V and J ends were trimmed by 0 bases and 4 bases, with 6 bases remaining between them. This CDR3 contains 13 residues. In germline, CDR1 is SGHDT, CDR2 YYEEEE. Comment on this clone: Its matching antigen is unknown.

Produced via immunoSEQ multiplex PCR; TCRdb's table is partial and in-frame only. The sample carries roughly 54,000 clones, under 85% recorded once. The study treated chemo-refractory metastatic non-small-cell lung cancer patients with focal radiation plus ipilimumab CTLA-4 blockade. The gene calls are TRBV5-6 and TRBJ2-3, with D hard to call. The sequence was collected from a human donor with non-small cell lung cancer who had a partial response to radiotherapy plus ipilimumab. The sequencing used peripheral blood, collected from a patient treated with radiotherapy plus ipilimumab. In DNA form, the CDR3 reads TGTGCCAGCAGCTTGGACAACGCAGATACGCAGTATTTT. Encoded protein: CASSLDNADTQYF.